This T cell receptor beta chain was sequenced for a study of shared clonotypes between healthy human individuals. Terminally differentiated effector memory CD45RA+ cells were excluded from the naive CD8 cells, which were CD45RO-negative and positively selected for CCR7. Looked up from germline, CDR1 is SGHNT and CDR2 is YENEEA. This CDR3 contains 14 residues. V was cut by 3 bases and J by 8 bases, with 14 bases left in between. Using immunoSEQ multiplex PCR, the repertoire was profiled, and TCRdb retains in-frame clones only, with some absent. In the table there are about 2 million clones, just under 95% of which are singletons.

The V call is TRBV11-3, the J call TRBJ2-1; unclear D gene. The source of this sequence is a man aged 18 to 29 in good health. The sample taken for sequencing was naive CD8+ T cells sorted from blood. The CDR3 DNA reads TGTGCCAGCAGCTTCGAAGGTGTGGGCGATGAGCAGTTCTTC. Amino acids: CASSFEGVGDEQFF.